This T cell receptor beta chain was profiled in a study of blood T cell repertoires in COVID-19. The table came from immunoSEQ multiplex PCR; TCRdb's copy has only in-frame clones and leaves some out. Of around 62,000 clones listed, around 89% are singletons. The CDR3 is 14 residues long. Germline V CDR1 and CDR2: MNHEY, SVGEGT. The germline V and J ends were trimmed by 0 bases and 1 base, with 6 bases remaining between them. This clone was picked up a small number of times. This sequence originates from a human donor in a cohort sampled during active COVID-19. The gene calls are TRBV6-2 or TRBV6-3 and TRBJ1-1; D is ambiguous. Specimen: peripheral blood. CDR3 sequence: CASSYSRGNTEAFF. The DNA for the CDR3 is TGTGCCAGCAGTTACTCGCGGGGGAACACTGAAGCTTTCTTT.